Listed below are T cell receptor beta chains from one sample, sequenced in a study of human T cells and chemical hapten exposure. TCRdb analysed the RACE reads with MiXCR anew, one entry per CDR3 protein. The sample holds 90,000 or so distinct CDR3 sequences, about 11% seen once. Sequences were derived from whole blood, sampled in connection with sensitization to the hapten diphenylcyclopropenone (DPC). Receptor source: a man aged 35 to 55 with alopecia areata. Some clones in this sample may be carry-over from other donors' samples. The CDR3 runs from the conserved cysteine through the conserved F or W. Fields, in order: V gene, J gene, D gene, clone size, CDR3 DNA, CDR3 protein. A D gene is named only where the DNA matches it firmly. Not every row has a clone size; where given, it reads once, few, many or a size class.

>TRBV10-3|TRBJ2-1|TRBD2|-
TGTGCCATCAGTGTTCAAGCGGGGGAGGCATACAATGAGCAGTTCTTC
CAISVQAGEAYNEQFF
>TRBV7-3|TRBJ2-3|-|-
TGTGCCAGCAGCCTGACCGGAGATACGCAGTATTTT
CASSLTGDTQYF
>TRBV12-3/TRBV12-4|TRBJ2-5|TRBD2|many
TGTGCCAGCAGTACTCGGACTAGCGGGAGTGGTGTTGGGGAGACCCAGTACTTC
CASSTRTSGSGVGETQYF
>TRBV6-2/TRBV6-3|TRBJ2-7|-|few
TGTGCCAGCAGGGGTCACGGGGGAGTCTACGAGCAGTACTTC
CASRGHGGVYEQYF
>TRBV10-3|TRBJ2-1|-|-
TGTGCCATCAGAAGGAGGGACTCCCACAATGAGCAGTTCTTC
CAIRRRDSHNEQFF
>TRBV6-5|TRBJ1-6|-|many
TGTGCCAGCAGTTCATTCTCCTTGGGGGCCTCCTATAATTCACCCCTCCACTTT
CASSSFSLGASYNSPLHF
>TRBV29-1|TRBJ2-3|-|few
TGCAGCGTTGAGGCAGTGGATACGCAGTATTTT
CSVEAVDTQYF
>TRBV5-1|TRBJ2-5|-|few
TGCGCCAGCAGCTTATGGGGAATACAAGAGACCCAGTACTTC
CASSLWGIQETQYF
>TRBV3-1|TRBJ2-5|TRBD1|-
TGTGCCAGCAGCCCTCCGACAGGGGAAGAGACCCAGTACTTC
CASSPPTGEETQYF
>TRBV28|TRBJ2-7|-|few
TGTGCCAGCAGTTTAGTGTCAAGAACCTACGAGCAGTACTTC
CASSLVSRTYEQYF
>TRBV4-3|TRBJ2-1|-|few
TGCGCCAGCAGCCAGGGATTAGACTCGCACAATGAGCAGTTCTTC
CASSQGLDSHNEQFF
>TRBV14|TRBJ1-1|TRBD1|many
TGTGCCAGCAGCTTGGGACAGCTCATGAACACTGAAGCTTTCTTT
CASSLGQLMNTEAFF
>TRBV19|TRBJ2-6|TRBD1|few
TGTGCCAGTAGCCGGCGTCCCGGGACAGGGGCTGGGGCCAACGTCCTGACTTTC
CASSRRPGTGAGANVLTF
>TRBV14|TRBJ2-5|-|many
TGTGCCAGCAGCCCCCTTGGACTGGAGGAGACCCAGTACTTC
CASSPLGLEETQYF
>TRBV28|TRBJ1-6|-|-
TGTGCCAGCAGTCCTTCCCAAGCCAGGGCCAATAATTCACCCCTCCACTTT
CASSPSQARANNSPLHF
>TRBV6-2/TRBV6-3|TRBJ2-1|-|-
TGTGCCAGCAGCCCACTATGGGGGGGCGGCCCGAACTACAATGAGCAGTTCTTC
CASSPLWGGGPNYNEQFF
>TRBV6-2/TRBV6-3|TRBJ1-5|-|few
TGTGCCAGCAGTCCATCTTATAGCAATCAGCCCCAGCATTTT
CASSPSYSNQPQHF
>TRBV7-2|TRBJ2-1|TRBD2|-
TGTGCCAGCAGCTTAGAAGCGGGACTGGGCAATGAGCAGTTCTTC
CASSLEAGLGNEQFF
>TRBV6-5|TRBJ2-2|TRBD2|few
TGTGCCAGCAGTTACGTGGCGGGGCCTACTAGCGCGAACACCGGGGAGCTGTTTTTT
CASSYVAGPTSANTGELFF
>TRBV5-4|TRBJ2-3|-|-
TGTGCCAGCAGCGCACATCCGGGACTCAGCACAGATACGCAGTATTTT
CASSAHPGLSTDTQYF
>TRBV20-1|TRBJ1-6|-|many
TGCAGTGCTAGAGAACCTGGCCTTTCTGGTTCACCCCTCCACTTT
CSAREPGLSGSPLHF
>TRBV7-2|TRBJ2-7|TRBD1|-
TGTGCCAGCAGCTTAGGGGGGTCAGGGGGCTACGAGCAGTACTTC
CASSLGGSGGYEQYF
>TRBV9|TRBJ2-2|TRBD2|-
TGTGCCAGCAGCGGGACTAGCGGGGGTAGGTCCGCCGGGGAGCTGTTTTTT
CASSGTSGGRSAGELFF
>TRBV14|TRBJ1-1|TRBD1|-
TGTGCCAGCAGCCACAGGGGGTTGGGGACTGAAGCTTTCTTT
CASSHRGLGTEAFF
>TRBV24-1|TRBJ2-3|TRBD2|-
TGTGCCACCCAGGGGGTACGGGATCCCCAACTAGCGGGAGGGCAAGATACGCAGTATTTT
CATQGVRDPQLAGGQDTQYF
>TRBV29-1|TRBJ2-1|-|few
TGCAGCGCCAGCGGCAGGGACTCTTACAATGAGCAGTTCTTC
CSASGRDSYNEQFF
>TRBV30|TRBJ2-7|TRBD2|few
TGTGCCTGGAGTGTAGCGGGACTAGCGGGAGTTAAAGGGTCCGAGCAGTACTTC
CAWSVAGLAGVKGSEQYF
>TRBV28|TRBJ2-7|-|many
TGTGCCAGCAGATCGGACAGCTCCTACGAGCAGTACTTC
CASRSDSSYEQYF
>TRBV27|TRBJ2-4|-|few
TGTGCCAGCAGTTTACAGGGGGCCAAAAACATTCAGTACTTC
CASSLQGAKNIQYF
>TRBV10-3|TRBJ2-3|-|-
TGTGCCATCAGTGGAGGAGGGGGGTCAACAGATACGCAGTATTTT
CAISGGGGSTDTQYF
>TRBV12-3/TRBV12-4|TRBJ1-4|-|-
TGTGCCAGCAGTTACTCCTACCCCCCAACAGGGAATGAAAAACTGTTTTTT
CASSYSYPPTGNEKLFF
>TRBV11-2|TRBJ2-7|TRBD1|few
TGTGCCAGCAGCATAAACCCTGGACAGGGTCTTGGCCAGTACTTC
CASSINPGQGLGQYF
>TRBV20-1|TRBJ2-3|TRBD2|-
TGCAGTGCTAGAGGACTTGCGGGAGGACTCACAGATACGCAGTATTTT
CSARGLAGGLTDTQYF
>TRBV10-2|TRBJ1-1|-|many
TGCGCCAGCAGTGAGTCCAGGGGAGGATCCGAAGCTTTCTTT
CASSESRGGSEAFF
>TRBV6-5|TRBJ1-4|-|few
TGTGCCAGCAGCCCCGAGGATCCTGTTCAAAAACTGTTTTTT
CASSPEDPVQKLFF
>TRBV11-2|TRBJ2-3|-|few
TGTGCCAGCAGCTTTGACAGGACCACAGATACGCAGTATTTT
CASSFDRTTDTQYF
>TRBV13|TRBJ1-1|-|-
TGTGCCAGCGGCGGGGGGCCTATGAACACTGAAGCTTTCTTT
CASGGGPMNTEAFF
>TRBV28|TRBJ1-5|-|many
TGTGCCAGCGAAAGACAGCTCAATCAGCCCCAGCATTTT
CASERQLNQPQHF
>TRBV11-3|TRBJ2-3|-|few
TGTGCCAGCAGCCGGGACCACGTTGGAGAGGATACGCAGTATTTT
CASSRDHVGEDTQYF
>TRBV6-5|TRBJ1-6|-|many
TGTGCCAGCAGCCCTACCCCGAATTCACCCCTCCACTTT
CASSPTPNSPLHF
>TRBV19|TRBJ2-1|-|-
TGTGCCAGTAGCATGGGTGGTAGCGGTAGCTCCTACAATGAGCAGTTCTTC
CASSMGGSGSSYNEQFF
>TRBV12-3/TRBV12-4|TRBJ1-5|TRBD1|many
TGTGCCAGCAGAGGGACAGTTAATCAGCCCCAGCATTTT
CASRGTVNQPQHF
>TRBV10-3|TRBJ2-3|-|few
TGTGCCATCAGGAGCACAGATACGCAGTATTTT
CAIRSTDTQYF
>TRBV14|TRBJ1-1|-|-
TGTGCCAGCAGCCATGGGGGCCCTAACACTGAAGCTTTCTTT
CASSHGGPNTEAFF
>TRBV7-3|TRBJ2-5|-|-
TGTGCCAGCAGTCAACAAGCATTGGGGACCCAGTACTTC
CASSQQALGTQYF